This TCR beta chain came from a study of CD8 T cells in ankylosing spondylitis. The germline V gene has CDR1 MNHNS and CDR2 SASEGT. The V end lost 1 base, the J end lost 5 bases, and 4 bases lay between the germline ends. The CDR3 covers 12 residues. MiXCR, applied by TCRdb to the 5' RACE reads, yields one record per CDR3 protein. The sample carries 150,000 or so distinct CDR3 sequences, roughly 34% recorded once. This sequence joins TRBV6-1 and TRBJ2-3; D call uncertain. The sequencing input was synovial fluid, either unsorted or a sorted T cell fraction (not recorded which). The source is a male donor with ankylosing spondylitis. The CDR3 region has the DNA TGTGCCAGCAGTGAAGTTTTAGATACGCAGTATTTT. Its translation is CASSEVLDTQYF.